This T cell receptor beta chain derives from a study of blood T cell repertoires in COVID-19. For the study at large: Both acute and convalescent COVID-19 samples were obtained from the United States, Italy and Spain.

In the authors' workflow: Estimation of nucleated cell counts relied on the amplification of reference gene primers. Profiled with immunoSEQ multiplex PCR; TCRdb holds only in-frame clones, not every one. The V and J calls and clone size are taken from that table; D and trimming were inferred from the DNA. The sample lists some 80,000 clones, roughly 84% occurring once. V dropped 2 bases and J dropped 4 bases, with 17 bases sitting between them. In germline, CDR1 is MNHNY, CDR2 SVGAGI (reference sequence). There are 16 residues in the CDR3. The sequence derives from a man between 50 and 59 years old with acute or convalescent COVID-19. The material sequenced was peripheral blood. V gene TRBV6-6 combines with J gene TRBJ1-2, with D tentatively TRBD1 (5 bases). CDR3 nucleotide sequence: TGTGCCAGCAGTTACGGGGACGGGAGTTGGGGCTATGGCTACACCTTC. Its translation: CASSYGDGSWGYGYTF.